This TCR beta chain stems from a study of early T cells in non-severe SARS-CoV-2 infection. TCRdb re-analysed the 5' RACE reads in MiXCR, keeping a single row per CDR3 protein. The sample lists tens of thousands of distinct CDR3 sequences; 7% to 10% were seen once. The CDR3 runs 14 residues. This clonotype was counted at least ten times. One junction end disagrees with the germline gene, perhaps due to a read error. The chain links TRBV12-3 or TRBV12-4 to TRBJ2-7; 7 bases match TRBD2. The source of this sequence is an adult who was a healthcare worker with PCR-confirmed SARS-CoV-2 infection or an uninfected control (not recorded which). Sequencing input: whole blood. As DNA, the CDR3 is TGTGCCAGCACTTTAGCGGGTCCCTCCTACGAGCAGTACTTC. Translated: CASTLAGPSYEQYF.